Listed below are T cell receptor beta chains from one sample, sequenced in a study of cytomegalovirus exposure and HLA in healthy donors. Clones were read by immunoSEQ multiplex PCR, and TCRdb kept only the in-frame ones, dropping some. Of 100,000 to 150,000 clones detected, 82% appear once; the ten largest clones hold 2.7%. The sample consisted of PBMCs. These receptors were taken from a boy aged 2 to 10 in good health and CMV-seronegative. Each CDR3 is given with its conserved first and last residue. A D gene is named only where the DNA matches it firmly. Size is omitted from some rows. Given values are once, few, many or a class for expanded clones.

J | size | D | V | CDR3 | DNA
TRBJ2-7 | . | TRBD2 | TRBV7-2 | CASKSSSGVTYEQYF | TGTGCCAGCAAATCCTCTAGCGGGGTAACCTACGAGCAGTACTTC
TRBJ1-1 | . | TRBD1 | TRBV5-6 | CASSRGQITHTEAFF | TGTGCCAGCAGCCGGGGACAGATAACACACACTGAAGCTTTCTTT
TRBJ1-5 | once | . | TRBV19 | CASFGGGAGQPQHF | TGTGCCAGCTTCGGGGGAGGGGCTGGTCAGCCCCAGCATTTT
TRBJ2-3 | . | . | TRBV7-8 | CASSSTRVTTDTQYF | TGTGCCAGCAGCTCGACCAGGGTCACCACAGATACGCAGTATTTT
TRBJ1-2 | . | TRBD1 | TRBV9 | CASSVALGQAGGYTF | TGTGCCAGCAGCGTAGCTCTGGGACAGGCGGGCGGCTACACCTTC
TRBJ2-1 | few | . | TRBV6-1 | CASSEGGSDYNEQFF | TGTGCCAGCAGTGAAGGGGGCAGCGACTACAATGAGCAGTTCTTC
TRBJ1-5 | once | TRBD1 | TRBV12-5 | CASGTTPGTGNNQPQHF | TGTGCTAGTGGTACGACACCCGGGACAGGGAATAATCAGCCCCAGCATTTT
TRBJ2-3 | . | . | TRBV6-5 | CASSSHRATDTQYF | TGTGCCAGCAGTTCCCACAGGGCCACAGATACGCAGTATTTT
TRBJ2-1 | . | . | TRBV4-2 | CASSQDPLDSFGAYYNEQFF | TGTGCCAGCAGCCAAGATCCCCTGGACAGCTTTGGGGCTTATTACAATGAGCAGTTCTTC
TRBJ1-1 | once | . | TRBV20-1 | CSAGGDTEAFF | TGCAGTGCAGGGGGGGACACTGAAGCTTTCTTT
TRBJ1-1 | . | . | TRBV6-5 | CASSSGHTRESEAFF | TGTGCCAGCAGTTCAGGTCATACCCGAGAGAGTGAAGCTTTCTTT
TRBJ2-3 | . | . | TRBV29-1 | CSVDFRGGDTQYF | TGCAGCGTTGATTTTCGGGGTGGGGATACGCAGTATTTT
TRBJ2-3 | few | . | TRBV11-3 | CASSLGRGAGDTQYF | TGTGCCAGCAGCTTAGGTCGGGGGGCAGGGGATACGCAGTATTTT
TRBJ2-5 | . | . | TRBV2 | CASREGLAGETQYF | TGTGCCAGCAGGGAAGGACTGGCGGGAGAGACCCAGTACTTC
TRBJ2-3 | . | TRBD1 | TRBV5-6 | CASSLGRTGTTDTQYF | TGTGCCAGCAGCTTGGGAAGGACAGGGACCACAGATACGCAGTATTTT
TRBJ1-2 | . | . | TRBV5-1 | CASSSPLGGDPGTDGYTF | TGCGCCAGCAGCTCACCGTTGGGGGGGGACCCGGGGACTGATGGCTACACCTTC
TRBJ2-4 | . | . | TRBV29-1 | CSVVRANIQYF | TGCAGCGTTGTCAGGGCGAACATTCAGTACTTC
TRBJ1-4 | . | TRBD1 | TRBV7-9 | CASSLGDRGRKLFF | TGTGCCAGCAGCTTAGGGGACAGGGGAAGGAAACTGTTTTTT
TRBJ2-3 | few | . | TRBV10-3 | CAISEAGVADTQYF | TGTGCCATCAGTGAGGCCGGGGTAGCAGATACGCAGTATTTT
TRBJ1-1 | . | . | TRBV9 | CASSVEGGSGGLSEAFF | TGTGCCAGCAGCGTCGAGGGGGGGTCGGGGGGTCTGAGTGAAGCTTTCTTT
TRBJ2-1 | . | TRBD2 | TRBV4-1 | CASSRTNVLADHEQFF | TGCGCCAGCAGCCGGACAAACGTCCTAGCGGACCATGAGCAGTTCTTC
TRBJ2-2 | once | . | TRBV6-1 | CASRTENANTGELFF | TGTGCCAGCAGGACAGAAAATGCGAACACCGGGGAGCTGTTTTTT
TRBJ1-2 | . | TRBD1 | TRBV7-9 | CASSDRGGYTF | TGTGCCAGCAGCGACAGGGGTGGCTACACCTTC
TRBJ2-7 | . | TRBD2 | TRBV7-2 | CASSFGTSGGLTEQYF | TGTGCCAGCAGCTTTGGGACTAGCGGGGGGCTTACGGAGCAGTACTTC
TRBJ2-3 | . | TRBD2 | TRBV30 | CAWSIRAGGGADTQYF | TGTGCCTGGAGCATAAGAGCGGGGGGGGGCGCAGATACGCAGTATTTT
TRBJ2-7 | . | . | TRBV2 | CASSEGSSSSTSYEQYF | TGTGCCAGCAGTGAAGGGTCTAGCTCCTCCACCTCCTACGAGCAGTACTTC
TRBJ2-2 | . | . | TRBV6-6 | CASSYSSPGELFF | TGTGCCAGCAGTTACTCGTCTCCCGGGGAGCTGTTTTTT
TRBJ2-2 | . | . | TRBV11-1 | CASSLGYSFTGELFF | TGTGCCAGCAGCTTAGGGTACAGCTTCACCGGGGAGCTGTTTTTT
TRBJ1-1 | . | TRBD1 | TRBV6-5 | CASRLQQGATEAFF | TGTGCCAGCAGACTACAACAGGGGGCGACTGAAGCTTTCTTT
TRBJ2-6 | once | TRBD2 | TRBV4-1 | CASSLTSGGAKGANVLTF | TGCGCCAGCAGCCTGACTAGCGGGGGGGCCAAAGGGGCCAACGTCCTGACTTTC
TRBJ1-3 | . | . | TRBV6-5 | CAAGIGAGNTIYF | TGTGCCGCCGGGATTGGGGCTGGAAACACCATATATTTT
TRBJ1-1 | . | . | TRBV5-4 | CASSSLQGINTEAFF | TGTGCCAGCAGCTCTCTTCAGGGGATTAACACTGAAGCTTTCTTT
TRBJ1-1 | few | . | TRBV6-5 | CASTVRRGWNTEAFF | TGTGCCAGCACCGTCAGAAGGGGATGGAACACTGAAGCTTTCTTT
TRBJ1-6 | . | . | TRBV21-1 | CATREGSAPLHF | TGTGCCACTAGGGAGGGCAGCGCACCCCTCCACTTT
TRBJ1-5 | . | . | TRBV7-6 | CASSLGLGGTYSNQPQHF | TGTGCCAGCAGCTTAGGTTTGGGGGGGACTTATAGCAATCAGCCCCAGCATTTT
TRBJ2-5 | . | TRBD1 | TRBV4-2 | CASSLSGQGKETQYF | TGTGCCAGCAGCCTATCGGGACAGGGAAAAGAGACTCAGTACTTC
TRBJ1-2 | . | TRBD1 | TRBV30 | CAWSSPPGGHGYTF | TGTGCCTGGAGTTCCCCCCCAGGGGGACATGGCTACACCTTC
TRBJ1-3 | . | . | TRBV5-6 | CASSSPGTHSGNTIYF | TGTGCCAGCAGCTCCCCCGGGACTCACTCTGGAAACACCATATATTTT
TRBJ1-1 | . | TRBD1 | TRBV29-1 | CSVARLDRGVGGAEAFF | TGCAGCGTTGCTCGATTGGACAGGGGAGTCGGAGGGGCCGAAGCTTTCTTT
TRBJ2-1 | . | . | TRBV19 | CASSIGESSYNEQFF | TGTGCCAGTAGTATTGGGGAGAGCTCCTACAATGAGCAGTTCTTC
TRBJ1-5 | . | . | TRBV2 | CASSESGRNQPQHF | TGTGCCAGCAGTGAATCAGGGCGCAATCAGCCCCAGCATTTT
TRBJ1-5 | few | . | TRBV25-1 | CASSAAGEIQPQHF | TGTGCCAGCAGTGCGGCAGGGGAGATTCAGCCCCAGCATTTT
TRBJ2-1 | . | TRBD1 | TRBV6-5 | CASSYKRDRPMDEQFF | TGTGCCAGCAGTTACAAAAGGGACAGGCCCATGGATGAGCAGTTCTTC
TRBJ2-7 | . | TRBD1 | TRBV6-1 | CASSEGTGGSYEQYF | TGTGCCAGCAGTGAAGGGACAGGGGGCTCCTACGAGCAGTACTTC
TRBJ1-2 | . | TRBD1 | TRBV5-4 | CASSFPMDRGYGYTF | TGTGCCAGCAGCTTTCCCATGGACAGGGGATATGGCTACACCTTC
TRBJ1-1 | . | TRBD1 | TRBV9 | CASSVVAGGYTEAFF | TGTGCCAGCAGCGTAGTTGCAGGGGGTTACACTGAAGCTTTCTTT
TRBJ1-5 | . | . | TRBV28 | CASRSTTVSNQPQHF | TGTGCCAGCAGGAGTACAACAGTAAGCAATCAGCCCCAGCATTTT
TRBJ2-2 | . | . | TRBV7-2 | CASSFGGGTGELFF | TGTGCCAGCAGCTTTGGGGGCGGGACCGGGGAGCTGTTTTTT
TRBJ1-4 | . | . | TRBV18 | CASSLLRETNEKLFF | TGTGCCAGCTCCCTTCTCAGGGAAACTAATGAAAAACTGTTTTTT